This T cell receptor (beta chain) was retrieved from a study of T-cell reconstitution after alpha-beta-depleted transplantation in children. This clonotype came up a few times. Preparing the TCRbeta library involved the use of unique molecular identifiers. In TCRdb, the PCR reads were re-called with MiXCR into one record per CDR3 protein. The sample contains about 590,000 distinct CDR3 sequences, roughly 13% of which appear only once. The CDR3 is 13 residues long. Trimming shortened V by 3 bases and J by 1 base, and 6 bases separated the two germline ends. Germline loops: CDR1 SGHVS, CDR2 FNYEAQ. The V gene is TRBV7-6, the J gene TRBJ1-1; D remains ambiguous. Sequencing used PBMCs, mostly from graft donor cells, obtained 360 days after TCRalphabeta/CD19-depleted stem cell transplant. This clonotype originated in a male patient aged 10 to 17 who had a stem cell transplant for acute myeloid leukemia, so the T cells may come from the graft donor. CDR3 in amino acids: CASSFAQNTEAFF. The CDR3 DNA follows: TGTGCCAGCAGCTTCGCCCAGAACACTGAAGCTTTCTTT.